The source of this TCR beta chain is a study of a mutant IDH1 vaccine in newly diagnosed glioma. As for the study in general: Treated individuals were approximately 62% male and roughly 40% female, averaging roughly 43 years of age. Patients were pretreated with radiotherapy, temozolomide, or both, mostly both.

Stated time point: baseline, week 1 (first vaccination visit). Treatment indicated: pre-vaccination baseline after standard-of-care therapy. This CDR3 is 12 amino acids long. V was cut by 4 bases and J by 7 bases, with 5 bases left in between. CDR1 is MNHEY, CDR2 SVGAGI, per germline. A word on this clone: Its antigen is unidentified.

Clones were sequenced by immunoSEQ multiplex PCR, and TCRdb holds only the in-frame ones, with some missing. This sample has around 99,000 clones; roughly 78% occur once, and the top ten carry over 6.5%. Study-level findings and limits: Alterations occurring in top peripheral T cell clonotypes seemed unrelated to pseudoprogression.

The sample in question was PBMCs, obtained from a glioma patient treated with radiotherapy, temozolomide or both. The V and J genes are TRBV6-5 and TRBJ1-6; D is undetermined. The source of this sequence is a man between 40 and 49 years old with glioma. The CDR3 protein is CASSFTNSPLHF. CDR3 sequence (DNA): TGTGCCAGCAGTTTTACCAATTCACCCCTCCACTTT.